This T cell receptor beta chain originates from a study of neoadjuvant anti-PD-1 for oral cavity cancer (dated by TCRdb to about 2021). A note on the overall study: Before curative-intent surgical resection, most patients were given three to four biweekly doses of nivolumab at 3 mg/kg. A fourth nivolumab dose was given around day 43 to patients without progression, and definitive surgical resection was performed in those patients on days 50-56. Under RECIST 1.1, patients with complete response, partial response or stable disease were classed as responders, and patients with progression were classed as non-responders. An approximately 31% response rate was observed in the parent correlative cohort, in which about a dozen patients were included. The investigation overall reported the following: After neoadjuvant nivolumab, non-responders showed significantly higher T cell clonality (Gini index) in PBMCs than responders did. TCR analyses included only a few patients per response group, and the authors called for larger cohorts for validation. Higher pretreatment blood Treg/Th17 ratios correlated with higher pretreatment blood TCRbeta clonality and lower post-treatment tumor TCRbeta clonality.

Reading the label with the study, this specimen's time point is: before neoadjuvant nivolumab. None of the patients had received prior systemic or radiation treatment, and all were newly diagnosed with stage II-IVA oral cavity squamous cell carcinoma. Everyone in the cohort had locally advanced, HPV-negative oral cavity squamous cell carcinoma. Peripheral blood mononuclear cells were analyzed directly and were not maintained or expanded in culture. The samples were obtained from a longitudinal correlative study of a single-arm phase II trial testing neoadjuvant nivolumab in oral cavity squamous cell carcinoma. Genomic DNA-based TCRbeta sequencing was performed on subject-matched pre- and post-treatment PBMCs and tumors from three responders and three non-responders. Peripheral blood mononuclear cells were drawn once before nivolumab treatment and a second time after treatment, when surgery took place. Genomic DNA was isolated from PBMCs using the Maxwell RSC DNA from Cells kit.

A distance of 14 bases separates the germline ends of V and J, which lose 3 bases and 2 bases respectively. CDR1 SGHRS and CDR2 YFSETQ are derived from the germline V gene. The CDR3 runs 15 residues from the cysteine to the phenylalanine. Just CDR3 DNA is preserved here, 45 bases in frame from base 1. A note on this clone: It lacks a known antigen. No base qualities exist here, and no much larger clone lies one base off it.

PBMC libraries used mostly about 450 ng of input genomic DNA for deep sequencing, with six replicates per sample. Following the manufacturer's instructions, the team built TCRbeta libraries using the immunoSEQ hsTCRbeta kit. Sequencing of the completed libraries took place using an Illumina NovaSeq 6000 S4 flow cell after they had been pooled to around 2.7 nM. Turning to the authors' computational methods: Raw data preprocessing and quality control were performed with the immunoSEQ Analyzer. The analysis was restricted to productive rearrangements, with each unique CDR3 amino acid sequence defining a clonotype. Repertoire clonality was estimated as the Gini-Simpson index, which was computed with the R package tcR. Gini indices were compared with Student's t test, and associations with tumor size change were assessed by Pearson correlation. The table comes from immuneACCESS by way of TCRdb, which keeps in-frame sequences with V and J called. Part of the clones is missing from these tables; in studies checked, under half for an unresolved V gene and the rest for unknown reasons. D and trimming were read from the DNA, whereas the V and J calls and clone size are those reported in that table. For this sample there are 17,000 or so clones; approximately 60% appear just once. The ten largest make up around 2.7% of the sample.

The TCR was taken from a person aged 40 to 85 with oral cavity squamous cell carcinoma. This sequence uses TRBV5-1 and TRBJ2-5; D gene: possibly TRBD1, on 6 matching bases. Sequenced here: PBMCs, sampled before nivolumab (anti-PD-1) treatment. The sequenced DNA: TGCGCCAGCAGCTCAACGGGACAACAGCAAGAGACCCAGTACTTC. Translated, it gives CASSSTGQQQETQYF.